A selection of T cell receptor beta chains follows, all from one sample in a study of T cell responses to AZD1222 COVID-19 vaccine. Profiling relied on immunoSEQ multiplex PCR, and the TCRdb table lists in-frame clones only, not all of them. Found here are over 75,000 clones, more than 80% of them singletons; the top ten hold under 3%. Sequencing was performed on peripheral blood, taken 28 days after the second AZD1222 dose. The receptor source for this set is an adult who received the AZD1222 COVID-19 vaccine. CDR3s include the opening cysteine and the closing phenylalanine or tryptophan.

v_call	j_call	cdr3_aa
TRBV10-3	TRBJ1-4	CAISEGTAGNEKLFF
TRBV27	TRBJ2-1	CASSSLAGTSGRTSYNEQFF
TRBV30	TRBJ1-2	CAWSGGISPYGYTF
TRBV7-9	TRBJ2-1	CASSVGTSGYNEQFF
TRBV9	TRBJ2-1	CASSVQWNNEQFF
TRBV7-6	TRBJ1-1	CASGITEAFF
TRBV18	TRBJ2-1	CASSLEPGTSIYNEQFF
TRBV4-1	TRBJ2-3	CASSQVRTSGTDTQYF
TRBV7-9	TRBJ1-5	CASSLGTGVNSNQPQHF
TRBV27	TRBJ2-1	CASGLAGVDEQFF
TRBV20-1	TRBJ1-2	CSVPWGYTF
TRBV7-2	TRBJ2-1	CASSLVSRRQFF
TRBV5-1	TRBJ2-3	CASSLTGDVSDTQYF
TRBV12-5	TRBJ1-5	CASGLLQGYSNQPQHF
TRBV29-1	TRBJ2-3	CSVEGGQGTDTQYF
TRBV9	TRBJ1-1	CASSVGPGTGGMNTEAFF
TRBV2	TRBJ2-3	CASSGRVRSTDTQYF
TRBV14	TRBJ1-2	CASSQGTGRWYGYTF
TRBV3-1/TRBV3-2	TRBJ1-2	CASSQNRDRANYGYTF
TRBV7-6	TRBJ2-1	CASGQGAGEQFF
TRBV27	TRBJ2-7	CASSLSGTSLYEQYF
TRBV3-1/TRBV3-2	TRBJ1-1	CASSQSGGKNTEAFF
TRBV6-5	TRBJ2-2	CAIARGAGTGELFF
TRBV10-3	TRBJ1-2	CAISEGGRENYGYTF
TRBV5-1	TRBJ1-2	CASSPDGMGGYTF
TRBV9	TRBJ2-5	CASSVGGLAGLQETQYF
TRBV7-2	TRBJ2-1	CASSLTGTDSYNEQFF
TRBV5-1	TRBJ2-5	CASRSGTSGNQETQYF
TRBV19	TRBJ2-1	CASSTLAGVPNEQFF
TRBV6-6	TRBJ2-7	CASSIMPDYEQYF
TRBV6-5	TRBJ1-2	CASLDRVEGYTF
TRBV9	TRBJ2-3	CASSTSGVDTQYF
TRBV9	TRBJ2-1	CASTGSSYNEQFF
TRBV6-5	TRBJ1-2	CASRRDSSANYGYTF
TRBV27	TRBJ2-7	CASSLQGNYEQYF
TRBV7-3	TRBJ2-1	CASSPGGGRANEQFF
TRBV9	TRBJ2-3	CASSSYYTDTQYF
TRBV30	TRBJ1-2	CAWNQKLFYGYTF
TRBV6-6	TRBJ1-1	CASSVDTPLGTEAFF
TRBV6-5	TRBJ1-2	CASGNEVAGYTF
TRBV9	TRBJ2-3	CASSVGTSSMDTQYF
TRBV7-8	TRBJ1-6	CASSPDNSPLHF
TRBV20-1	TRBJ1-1	CSARGYTEAFF
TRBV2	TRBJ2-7	CASSEGGYGEQYF
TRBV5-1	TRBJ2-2	CASSWTSEGTGELFF
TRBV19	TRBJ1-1	CASSIGEGNTEAFF
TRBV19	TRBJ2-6	CASSTSGDISGANVLTF
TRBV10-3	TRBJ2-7	CAIGTSGNLGEQYF
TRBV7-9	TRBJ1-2	CASSLSSLLSGYTF
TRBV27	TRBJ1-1	CASSLRTQGLTEAFF
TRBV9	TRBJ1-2	CASSAGTGPYGYTF
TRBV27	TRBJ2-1	CASSQRGPSTGRNEQFF
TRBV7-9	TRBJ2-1	CASSSRGVDEQFF
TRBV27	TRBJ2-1	CASSRLLRNEQFF